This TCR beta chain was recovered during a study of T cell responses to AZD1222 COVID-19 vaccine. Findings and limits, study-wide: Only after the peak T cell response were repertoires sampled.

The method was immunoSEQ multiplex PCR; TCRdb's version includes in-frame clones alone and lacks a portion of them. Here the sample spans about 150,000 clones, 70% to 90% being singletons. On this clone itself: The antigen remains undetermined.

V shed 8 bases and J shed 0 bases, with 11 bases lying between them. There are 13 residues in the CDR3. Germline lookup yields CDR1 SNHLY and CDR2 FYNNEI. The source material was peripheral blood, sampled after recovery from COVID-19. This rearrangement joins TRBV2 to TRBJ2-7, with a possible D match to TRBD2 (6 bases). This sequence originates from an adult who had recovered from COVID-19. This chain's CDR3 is CASHSGLSYEQYF. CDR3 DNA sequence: TGTGCCAGCCACAGCGGGCTCTCCTACGAGCAGTACTTC.